The rows below give T cell receptor beta chains drawn from one sample of a study of blood T cell repertoires in COVID-19. Assay: immunoSEQ multiplex PCR; the TCRdb copy retains only in-frame clones and omits some. The sample lists about 100,000 clones, around four fifths occurring once. The sample taken for sequencing was peripheral blood. These receptors were taken from a man aged 65-85 years with active or convalescent COVID-19. The CDR3 runs from the conserved cysteine through the conserved F or W. The order of the fields is V gene, CDR3 length, J gene, clone size, CDR3 protein. Size values are once, few and many counts, or a class for expanded clones, and some rows have none.

TRBV19	17	TRBJ1-3	-	CASSALGSGSAGNTIYF
TRBV5-1	14	TRBJ1-4	-	CASSEGNFNEKLFF
TRBV27	13	TRBJ2-2	-	CASSGPGYGELFF
TRBV19	15	TRBJ2-2	few	CASRWGSGYTGELFF
TRBV10-2	15	TRBJ2-1	-	CASSKPGQGINEQFF
TRBV24-1	12	TRBJ2-1	-	CATSLNYNEQFF
TRBV7-2	14	TRBJ2-7	many	CASSFKRDRYEQYF
TRBV12-5	17	TRBJ1-2	-	CASGFNPTQGFGYGYTF
TRBV5-1	15	TRBJ2-2	-	CASSWARGQSGELFF
TRBV4-3	15	TRBJ2-7	-	CASSQGQTQMYEQYF
TRBV5-4	14	TRBJ1-1	-	CASSLGTPGTEAFF
TRBV5-6	16	TRBJ1-1	once	CASSFGQGARWTEAFF
TRBV6-5	15	TRBJ2-3	-	CASNPLAGVTDTQYF
TRBV6-2/TRBV6-3	13	TRBJ2-5	-	CASSPALLETQYF
TRBV7-2	16	TRBJ1-2	-	CASTPFWAGGVYGYTF
TRBV9	15	TRBJ2-3	-	CASSVLAGDTDTQYF
TRBV3-1/TRBV3-2	13	TRBJ2-7	-	CASRDAGSYEQYF
TRBV7-6	15	TRBJ1-2	few	CASSPSGQANYGYTF
TRBV4-3	15	TRBJ2-2	-	CASSQDLSNTGELFF
TRBV28	16	TRBJ1-4	-	CASIPGTGTGPEQLFF
TRBV9	14	TRBJ1-1	-	CASSVGTGGTEAFF
TRBV5-1	14	TRBJ2-5	-	CASSLGDTQETQYF